The 31 T cell receptor beta chains presented below share a single source sample, sequenced in a study of blood T cell repertoires in COVID-19. Here immunoSEQ multiplex PCR was the method, and the copy in TCRdb shows in-frame clones only, minus some. The table lists about 170,000 clones, 82% of them singletons. Material: peripheral blood. These receptors came from a woman in her thirties or forties with COVID-19, enrolled during active disease.

This clone was seen a few times. The chain combines TRBV11-2 with TRBJ2-1; D gene uncertain. Per the germline V gene, CDR1 is SGHAT and CDR2 is FQNNGV. The V end lost 1 base, the J end lost 4 bases, and 5 bases lay between the germline ends. The CDR3 extends over 13 amino acids. The CDR3: CASSLGQYNEQFF. The DNA for the CDR3 is TGTGCCAGCAGCTTAGGGCAGTACAATGAGCAGTTCTTC.

The V and J genes are TRBV30 and TRBJ2-3; D unresolved. V lost 1 base and J lost 2, with 13 bases in between. The germline gives CDR1 GTSNPN, CDR2 SVGIG (reference sequence). The CDR3 has 15 amino acids. The CDR3 region has the DNA TGTGCCTGGAGTGGGTTCCCGGTTATCACAGATACGCAGTATTTT. It yields the protein CAWSGFPVITDTQYF.

V gene TRBV7-6 combines with J gene TRBJ2-3, with 8 positions matching TRBD2. The CDR3 is 15 residues long. Germline assignment: CDR1 SGHVS and CDR2 FNYEAQ. The V gene end was trimmed by 5 bases and the J gene end by 2 bases; junction bases not matched to a gene: 6. The CDR3 nucleotides read TGTGCCAGCAGCCCAACTAGCGGACTCACAGATACGCAGTATTTT. Translation gives CASSPTSGLTDTQYF.

V and J are TRBV3-1 (or the pseudogene TRBV3-2) and TRBJ2-5; 7 positions agree with TRBD1. Germline CDR1 LGHDT, CDR2 YNNKEL (reference sequence). The CDR3 runs 13 residues. The ends lost 5 bases at V and 2 bases at J; junction bases unmatched: 2. The CDR3 reads CASSRDRQETQYF. CDR3 sequence (DNA): TGTGCCAGCAGCAGGGACAGACAAGAGACCCAGTACTTC.

The DNA of the CDR3 is TGTGCCAGCAGCTTGGTGGGTCGGACAGGGGGCGACGCCGGGGAGCTGTTTTTT. This translates into CASSLVGRTGGDAGELFF. V gene TRBV5-6 combines with J gene TRBJ2-2; 11 bases map to TRBD1. The germline V gene has CDR1 SGHDT and CDR2 YYEEEE. V trimming: 0 bases; J trimming: 6 bases; junction bases outside the gene matches: 10. The CDR3 has 18 residues.

This sequence joins TRBV29-1 and TRBJ2-1; weak D call: TRBD2 (5 bases). V was trimmed by 2 bases and J by 12 bases, leaving 20 bases between them. Germline CDR1 is SQVTM and CDR2 is ANQGSEA. This CDR3 has 14 amino acids. The CDR3 is CSVETGSVYGGQFF. CDR3 nucleotide sequence: TGCAGCGTTGAAACCGGTTCTGTTTACGGAGGGCAGTTCTTC.

This clone has a single count. The chain has TRBV6-2 or TRBV6-3 and TRBJ2-7, with TRBD2 identical over 7 bases. CDR3 length: 11 amino acids. CDR1 and CDR2 (germline): MNHEY, SVGEGT. The V segment lost 6 bases and the J segment 7 bases; nucleotides outside the gene matches: 3. This CDR3 reads CASSTGGEQYF. Here the CDR3 DNA reads TGTGCCAGCAGCACGGGGGGTGAGCAGTACTTC.

The rearrangement links TRBV11-3 to TRBJ2-5; 7 bases line up with TRBD1. Germline V gene sequence: CDR1 SGHNT, CDR2 YENEEA. Trimming cost V 5 bases and J 1 base; bases outside gene matches: 7. The CDR3 extends over 15 amino acids. The DNA of the CDR3 is TGTGCCAGCAGCCCAGGGGGTAGTTCCCAAGAGACCCAGTACTTC. This sequence encodes CASSPGGSSQETQYF.

The gene calls are TRBV2 and TRBJ2-4; TRBD1 might be the D (5 bases). Trimming took off 4 bases at V and 3 bases at J, with 10 bases between the two ends. CDR1 and CDR2 from the germline V gene are SNHLY and FYNNEI. The CDR3 contains 14 residues. CDR3 loop: CASSAGQVKNIQYF. CDR3 bases: TGTGCCAGCAGTGCAGGGCAGGTCAAAAACATTCAGTACTTC.

The chain recombines TRBV6-5 with TRBJ2-2; D not resolved. The CDR3 totals 14 residues. Trimming left V 8 bases short and J 3 bases short, with 13 bases between. Germline loops: CDR1 MNHEY, CDR2 SVGAGI. CDR3 loop: CASRESVYTGELFF. In DNA form, the CDR3 reads TGTGCCAGCCGAGAGTCCGTCTACACCGGGGAGCTGTTTTTT.

DNA for the CDR3: TGTGCCACCAGCAGAGATGCGGCCGCAGCACCCCTCCACTTT. Residues: CATSRDAAAAPLHF. The chain carries TRBV15 and TRBJ1-6; D uncertain. The CDR3 contains 14 residues. Germline assignment: CDR1 LNHNV and CDR2 YYDKDF (reference sequence). V lost 0 bases and J 11 bases, leaving 11 bases between the germline ends.

The chain couples TRBV27 to TRBJ2-7, with 9 nucleotides matching TRBD1. Germline V lookup: CDR1 MNHEY, CDR2 SMNVEV (reference sequence). CDR3 length: 14 residues. After removal of 10 bases from V and 1 base from J, the junction contained 8 bases not matched to a gene. CDR3 amino acids: CATRTGDLSYEQYF. In DNA, the CDR3 is TGTGCCACCCGGACAGGGGACTTGTCCTACGAGCAGTACTTC.

This chain connects TRBV6-5 to TRBJ2-5; the D gene is possibly TRBD1 (6 bases). V lost 3 bases to trimming and J lost 5 bases, with 13 bases between them. Germline CDR1 is MNHEY and CDR2 is SVGAGI. There are 14 residues in the CDR3. The CDR3 loop is CASSYRDTRETQYF. In DNA, the CDR3 is TGTGCCAGCAGTTATCGGGACACAAGGGAGACCCAGTACTTC.

V and J are TRBV20-1 and TRBJ2-1, with TRBD2 identical over 8 bases. The CDR3 spans 11 residues. The germline gives CDR1 DFQATT, CDR2 SNEGSKA (reference sequence). The CDR3 protein is CRPGTRNEQFF. The CDR3 nucleotides read TGCAGACCCGGGACTAGAAATGAGCAGTTCTTC.

This clone was observed a handful of times. The chain carries TRBV18 and TRBJ2-7; D might be TRBD1 (6 bases). This CDR3 is built from 14 residues. Between the trimmed V and J ends, which lost 2 bases and 2 bases, there was a span of 10 bases. Germline assignment: CDR1 KGHSH and CDR2 LQKENI. In DNA, the CDR3 is TGTGCCAGCTCACCAAGGCAGGGGACCTACGAGCAGTACGTC. Translated, it gives CASSPRQGTYEQYV.

V usage is TRBV18 and J usage is TRBJ2-7, with D possibly TRBD1 on 6 matching bases. Per germline, CDR1 KGHSH and CDR2 LQKENI. The V and J ends lost 4 bases and 4 bases respectively, with 11 bases between them. The CDR3 covers 13 residues. The CDR3 coding sequence is TGTGCCAGCTCACAAGACAGGCTGTACGAGCAGTACGTC. It is translated as CASSQDRLYEQYV.

CDR3 protein: CASSRGDTQYF. DNA of the CDR3: TGTGCCAGCAGCCGCGGAGATACGCAGTATTTT. The chain carries TRBV3-1 (or the pseudogene TRBV3-2) and TRBJ2-3; no firm D call. The CDR3 length is 11 residues. The V gene's germline CDR1 is LGHDT and CDR2 YNNKEL (reference sequence). Trimming shortened V by 4 bases and J by 5 bases, and 4 bases separated the two germline ends.

V usage is TRBV11-2 and J usage is TRBJ1-2, with 10 bases identical to TRBD1. CDR1 SGHAT and CDR2 FQNNGV come from the germline V gene. V was pared by 5 bases and J by 2 bases, with 8 bases of the junction left unmatched. The CDR3 runs 16 residues. CDR3 sequence (DNA): TGTGCCAGCAGCCACAAATGGGACAGGGGCAACTATGGCTACACCTTC. Its protein is CASSHKWDRGNYGYTF.

This clone showed up just once. The chain is built from TRBV5-4 and TRBJ2-2, with D uncertain. Germline loops: CDR1 SGHNT, CDR2 YYREEE (reference sequence). The CDR3 is 15 amino acids. V lost 4 bases and J 0 bases, leaving 10 bases between the germline ends. The CDR3 loop reads CASSADTTNTGELFF. DNA of the CDR3: TGTGCCAGCAGCGCTGACACCACGAACACCGGGGAGCTGTTTTTT.

This sequence joins TRBV27 and TRBJ2-1; 12 bases are shared with TRBD2. The CDR3 is made up of 15 amino acids. V shed 2 bases, J shed 6 bases, and the junction held 2 bases outside the gene matches. Germline V gives CDR1 MNHEY, CDR2 SMNVEV (reference sequence). In DNA form, the CDR3 reads TGTGCCAGCAGTTTAATGACTAGCGGGGGCAATGAGCAGTTCTTC. Its translation: CASSLMTSGGNEQFF.

The V gene is TRBV15, the J gene TRBJ1-2; TRBD1 agrees at 9 bases. CDR3 size: 17 residues. From germline, CDR1 is LNHNV and CDR2 YYDKDF (reference sequence). With 7 bases clipped from V and 4 bases from J, the junction kept 16 bases outside the gene matches. This CDR3 is CATKPNRGQGISYGYTF. The CDR3 region has the DNA TGTGCCACCAAACCAAACAGAGGACAGGGGATATCCTATGGCTACACCTTC.

This chain uses TRBV7-2 with TRBJ1-2, with a possible D match to TRBD1 (5 bases). The CDR3 totals 16 residues. CDR1 and CDR2 (germline): SGHTA, FQGNSA. V was cut by 3 bases and J by 5 bases, with 19 bases left in between. This CDR3 is CASSFSPGGSQYGYTF. DNA for the CDR3: TGTGCCAGCAGCTTTTCCCCTGGGGGGAGCCAGTATGGCTACACCTTC.

The genes are TRBV9 and TRBJ2-2; D perhaps matches TRBD2 (5 bases). This CDR3 spans 15 amino acids. From germline, CDR1 is SGDLS and CDR2 YYNGEE. V dropped 3 bases and J dropped 6 bases, with 15 bases sitting between them. The CDR3 here is CASSASGSVSGELFF. The CDR3 region has the DNA TGTGCCAGCAGCGCCTCGGGATCAGTCTCCGGGGAGCTGTTTTTT. Based on the CDR3 plus reference TRBV9 and TRBJ2-2, the full variable domain is DSGVTQTPKHLITATGQRVTLRCSPRSGDLSVYWYQQSLDQGLQFLIQYYNGEERAKGNILERFSAQQFPDLHSELNLSSLELGDSALYFCASSASGSVSGELFFGEGSRLTVL.

The gene calls are TRBV19 and TRBJ1-2, with 8 bases fitting TRBD1. This CDR3 comprises 15 residues. Trimming cost V 5 bases and J 1 base; bases outside gene matches: 6. CDR1 and CDR2 from the germline V gene are LNHDA and SQIVND (reference sequence). The CDR3, as DNA: TGTGCCAGTAGTGTGGACAGGGCTTATAACTATGGCTACACCTTC. Translating it yields CASSVDRAYNYGYTF.

V gene TRBV5-8 combines with J gene TRBJ2-1, with D tentatively TRBD1 (5 bases). Between the trimmed V and J ends, which lost 8 bases and 6 bases, there was a span of 21 bases. The CDR3 is made up of 15 amino acids. CDR1 and CDR2 from the germline V gene are SGHTS and YDEGEE. The CDR3 protein is CASKSVGVRGNEQFF. CDR3 nucleotide sequence: TGTGCCAGTAAAAGCGTAGGGGTTAGGGGCAATGAGCAGTTCTTC.

This clone was counted ten times or more. The rearrangement uses TRBV5-8 and TRBJ2-1; 8 bases match TRBD2. This CDR3 has 15 amino acids. The J segment lost 8 bases and the V segment lost 4 bases, leaving 11 bases of the junction unmatched. The germline V gene encodes CDR1 SGHTS and CDR2 YDEGEE. This chain's CDR3 is CASSPGGLIGYEQFF. The CDR3 DNA reads as TGTGCCAGCAGCCCGGGGGGGCTAATTGGCTATGAGCAGTTCTTC.

This chain joins TRBV12-3 or TRBV12-4 and TRBJ2-3; D is unclear. Trimming removed 5 bases from V and 4 bases from J, with 7 bases in between. The CDR3 runs to 12 residues. The CDR3 sequence: CASSLRADTQYF. CDR3 sequence (DNA): TGTGCCAGCAGTCTACGAGCAGATACGCAGTATTTT.

In this sample, this clone turned up once. This chain uses TRBV19 with TRBJ1-2; TRBD1 is a possible D gene (5 bases). The CDR3 runs to 14 residues. Germline values: CDR1 LNHDA, CDR2 SQIVND (reference sequence). The ends were cut back, 6 bases at V and 7 bases at J, with 18 bases in the middle. The CDR3 region is CASSSQEGYGGYTF. CDR3 DNA: TGTGCCAGTAGCTCTCAGGAGGGGTATGGTGGCTACACCTTC.

This chain joins TRBV19 and TRBJ1-4; 7 nucleotides line up with TRBD1. The V segment lost 7 bases and the J segment 8 bases; nucleotides outside the gene matches: 13. This CDR3 comprises 15 residues. Germline V lookup: CDR1 LNHDA, CDR2 SQIVND (reference sequence). The CDR3 region is CASKDRALAREKLFF. The CDR3 DNA reads TGTGCCAGTAAAGACAGGGCCCTTGCTCGGGAAAAACTGTTTTTT.

The chain carries TRBV6-4 and TRBJ1-1; D possibly corresponds to TRBD1 (5 bases). Germline-derived CDR1 and CDR2 are MRHNA and SNTAGT. This CDR3 comprises 13 residues. The ends were cut back, 5 bases at V and 1 base at J, with 8 bases in the middle. CDR3 bases: TGTGCCAGCAGTCAAAGGGGGAACACTGAAGCTTTCTTT. Translating gives CASSQRGNTEAFF.

The gene calls are TRBV6-1 and TRBJ1-1, with 8 bases aligning to TRBD1. In germline, CDR1 is MNHNS, CDR2 SASEGT. The junction had 5 bases not matched to a gene; V was cut back by 0 bases and J by 11 bases. CDR3 length equals 13 residues. CDR3 in DNA: TGTGCCAGCAGTGAAGCCCGGACAGGGCACGCTTTCTTT. Translated, it gives CASSEARTGHAFF.